Presented here are 8 T cell receptor beta chains from one specimen sequenced in a study of cytomegalovirus exposure and HLA in healthy donors. PCR was performed using 60 Vbeta and 13 Jbeta primers. The table came from immunoSEQ multiplex PCR; TCRdb's copy has only in-frame clones and leaves some out. The data contain about 62,000 clones, about 82% of them singletons. The sequencing input was PBMCs. These receptors were collected from a young woman in good health and CMV-seronegative.

This clone came up a few times. The rearrangement uses TRBV19 and TRBJ1-5; unclear D gene. The CDR3 consists of 14 residues. V was shortened by 3 bases and J by 0 bases, with 6 bases between the two germline ends. Germline V lookup: CDR1 LNHDA, CDR2 SQIVND (reference sequence). The CDR3 DNA is TGTGCCAGTAGTATGTCGGGTAGCAATCAGCCCCAGCATTTT. Encoded protein: CASSMSGSNQPQHF.

The rearrangement links TRBV5-1 to TRBJ1-3; D is unresolved. CDR3 length equals 14 residues. Trimming shortened V by 4 bases and J by 0 bases, and 8 bases separated the two germline ends. The germline V gene has CDR1 SGHRS and CDR2 YFSETQ. The CDR3 is CASSLADSGNTIYF. DNA for the CDR3: TGCGCCAGCAGCCTCGCGGACTCTGGAAACACCATATATTTT.

The rearrangement joins TRBV6-5 to TRBJ1-1; TRBD1 matches 8 bases. From germline, CDR1 is MNHEY and CDR2 SVGAGI. This CDR3 is 14 amino acids long. Germline trimming cut 4 bases from V and 5 bases from J; bases unmatched to any gene: 6. DNA of the CDR3: TGTGCCAGCAGTTCAGGGGGCTGGGGGACTGAAGCTTTCTTT. Translating gives CASSSGGWGTEAFF.

The chain combines TRBV18 with TRBJ2-7; 8 bases fit TRBD1. V lost 3 bases to trimming and J lost 5 bases; unmatched junction nucleotides: 6. The CDR3 is 14 residues long. Germline values: CDR1 KGHSH, CDR2 LQKENI. CDR3 in DNA: TGTGCCAGCTCACCTCGGACAGGGCGGCACGAGCAGTACTTC. Protein product: CASSPRTGRHEQYF.

The V and J genes are TRBV5-4 and TRBJ2-5; 7 nucleotides agree with TRBD2. The tail of the sequence fits TRBJ2-7 better, so the J call may be wrong. CDR1 and CDR2 from the germline V gene are SGHNT and YYREEE (reference sequence). This CDR3 spans 16 amino acids. CDR3 in DNA: TGTGCCAGCAGCTTGGCAGCGGGGATTGGGTCCTACGAGCAGTACTTC. Translation gives CASSLAAGIGSYEQYF.

The chain is built from TRBV7-9 and TRBJ2-7; D possibly corresponds to TRBD1 (5 bases). The CDR3 loop spans 12 amino acids. Germline V gene sequence: CDR1 SEHNR, CDR2 FQNEAQ (reference sequence). V was trimmed by 2 bases and J by 4 bases, leaving 6 bases between them. CDR3 sequence reads: CASSLQGYEQYF. As DNA, the CDR3 is TGTGCCAGCAGCTTACAGGGTTACGAGCAGTACTTC.

The V gene is TRBV7-8, the J gene TRBJ2-7; 7 nucleotides align to TRBD1. Germline values: CDR1 SGHVS, CDR2 FQNEAQ. This CDR3 contains 15 residues. Losses at the gene ends were 0 bases for V and 3 bases for J; bases not matched to a gene: 5. DNA for the CDR3: TGTGCCAGCAGCTTAGCCGGGACAGAATACTACGAGCAGTACTTC. It codes for CASSLAGTEYYEQYF.

The J gene is TRBJ1-1, the V gene TRBV9; no clear D gene. The CDR3 is made up of 14 amino acids. Germline V lookup: CDR1 SGDLS, CDR2 YYNGEE. The V end was cut by 4 bases, the J end by 4 bases, with 14 bases between. The CDR3 sequence: CASSPIPGGTEAFF. The CDR3 DNA reads TGTGCCAGCAGCCCGATTCCAGGTGGCACTGAAGCTTTCTTT.